This T cell receptor beta chain is drawn from a study of spatial heterogeneity in lung cancer. The study's findings and limits: Blood carried ubiquitous expanded tumor TCRs more at resection than follow-up.

This clonotype was counted at least ten times. What it recognizes is unknown. This CDR3 has 13 residues. V was clipped by 4 bases and J by 5 bases, with 8 bases between them. Germline V CDR1 and CDR2: SGHTA, FQGTGA. Time point: sample taken at primary tumor resection. The 72 donors had untreated early-stage non-small cell lung cancer. TCRdb re-called the 5' RACE reads through MiXCR, storing one row per CDR3 protein. The sample shows about 92,000 distinct CDR3 sequences, roughly 12% of them seen only once. Sequenced here: PBMCs, sampled at surgery. This rearrangement joins TRBV7-3 to TRBJ2-2; no firm D call. The receptor comes from a male donor with early-stage non-small cell lung cancer. The CDR3 nucleotides are TGTGCCAGCAGCTATAGTTCGACCGGGGAGCTGTTTTTT. Encoded protein: CASSYSSTGELFF. Variable domain in full (rest from reference TRBV7-3 and TRBJ2-2): GAGVSQTPSNKVTEKGKYVELRCDPISGHTALYWYRQSLGQGPEFLIYFQGTGAADDSGLPNDRFFAVRPEGSVSTLKIQRTERGDSAVYLCASSYSSTGELFFGEGSRLTVL.